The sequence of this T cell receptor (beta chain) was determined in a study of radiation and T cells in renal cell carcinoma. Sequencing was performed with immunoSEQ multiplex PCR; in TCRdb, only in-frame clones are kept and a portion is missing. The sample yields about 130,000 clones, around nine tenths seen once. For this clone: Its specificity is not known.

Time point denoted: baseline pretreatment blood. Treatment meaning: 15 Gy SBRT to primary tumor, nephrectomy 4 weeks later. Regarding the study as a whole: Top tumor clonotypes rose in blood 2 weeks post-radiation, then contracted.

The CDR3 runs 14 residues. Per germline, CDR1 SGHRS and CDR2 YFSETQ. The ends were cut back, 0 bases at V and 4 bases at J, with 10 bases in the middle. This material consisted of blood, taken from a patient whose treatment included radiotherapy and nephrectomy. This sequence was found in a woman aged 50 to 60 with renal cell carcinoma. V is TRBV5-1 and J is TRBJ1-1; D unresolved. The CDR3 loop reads CASSLGTTGTEAFF. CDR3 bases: TGCGCCAGCAGCTTGGGGACGACGGGCACTGAAGCTTTCTTT.